What follows are 25 T cell receptor beta chains derived from one specimen sequenced in a study of T-cell reconstitution after alpha-beta-depleted transplantation in children. During its preparation, the TCRbeta library received unique molecular identifiers. Using its own MiXCR run on the PCR reads, TCRdb lists one record per CDR3 protein. Here the sample spans approximately 430,000 distinct CDR3 sequences, 15% to 20% being singletons. This specimen was PBMCs, mostly from graft donor cells, taken 360 days after TCRalphabeta/CD19-depleted stem cell transplant. The receptor source for this set is a boy in the first two years of life who had a stem cell transplant for Wiskott-Aldrich syndrome, so the T cells may come from the graft donor.

This clonotype was observed many times. V usage is TRBV27 and J usage is TRBJ2-1; TRBD2 might be the D (6 bases). From germline, CDR1 is MNHEY and CDR2 SMNVEV (reference sequence). The length of the CDR3 is 13 residues. V was trimmed by 0 bases and J by 6 bases, leaving 6 bases between them. The CDR3: CASSLSGSNEQFF. CDR3 nucleotide sequence: TGTGCCAGCAGTTTATCCGGGAGCAATGAGCAGTTCTTC.

The chain recombines TRBV24-1 with TRBJ2-3, with D possibly TRBD2 on 5 matching bases. The ends were cut back, 3 bases at V and 2 bases at J, with 14 bases in the middle. Looked up from germline, CDR1 is KGHDR and CDR2 is SFDVKD. The CDR3 contains 16 residues. The chain's CDR3 is CATSDGYRGHTDTQYF. CDR3 sequence (DNA): TGTGCCACCAGTGATGGGTACAGAGGGCACACAGATACGCAGTATTTT.

This clonotype has only a few counts. The chain employs TRBV4-3 and TRBJ2-1; D unclear. CDR1 and CDR2 (germline): LGHNA, YSLEER. Trimming removed 4 bases from V and 0 bases from J, with 22 bases in between. The CDR3 consists of 19 residues. The CDR3 spells CASSPLLGNSFSSYNEQFF. The DNA for the CDR3 is TGCGCCAGCAGCCCCCTCTTGGGGAACTCTTTTAGCTCCTACAATGAGCAGTTCTTC.

The table lists this clonotype with a few counts. The chain recombines TRBV29-1 with TRBJ1-1; 7 nucleotides match TRBD1. The CDR3 is 18 residues long. V lost 2 bases, J lost 0 bases, and 15 bases stayed unmatched. Looked up from germline, CDR1 is SQVTM and CDR2 is ANQGSEA. CDR3 loop: CSVEPRKGGGLMNTEAFF. Here the CDR3 DNA reads TGCAGCGTTGAACCGCGGAAAGGGGGCGGCCTCATGAACACTGAAGCTTTCTTT.

This clonotype was observed a few times. The rearrangement joins TRBV10-3 to TRBJ2-6; TRBD1 matches 8 bases. The junction had 3 bases not matched to a gene; V was cut back by 5 bases and J by 3 bases. The CDR3 spans 15 residues. Per the germline V gene, CDR1 is ENHRY and CDR2 is SYGVKD. Here the CDR3 reads CAISHRGFGANVLTF. The CDR3 DNA is TGTGCCATCAGTCACAGGGGGTTTGGGGCCAACGTCCTGACTTTC.

CDR3: CASSLWDKFSHEQFF. The CDR3 coding sequence is TGTGCCAGCAGCTTATGGGACAAATTTAGCCATGAGCAGTTCTTC. The chain recombines TRBV7-6 with TRBJ2-1; the D gene is possibly TRBD1 (6 bases). The germline V and J ends were trimmed by 2 bases and 8 bases, with 16 bases remaining between them. The germline gives CDR1 SGHVS, CDR2 FNYEAQ. The CDR3 extends over 15 amino acids. Drawing the rest from reference TRBV7-6 and TRBJ2-1, the complete variable domain is GAGVSQSPRYKVTKRGQDVALRCDPISGHVSLYWYRQALGQGPEFLTYFNYEAQQDKSGLPNDRFSAERPEGSISTLTIQRTEQRDSAMYRCASSLWDKFSHEQFFGPGTRLTVL.

This clonotype came up a few times. The DNA of the CDR3 is TGTGCCAGCAGCTTAGTCCCCGGGCTCCGATCGGGAGAGCAGTACTTC. Protein sequence: CASSLVPGLRSGEQYF. The chain couples TRBV11-3 to TRBJ2-7, with D possibly matching TRBD2 (5 bases). Germline assignment: CDR1 SGHNT and CDR2 YENEEA. V was cut by 1 base and J by 7 bases, with 20 bases left in between. The CDR3 loop spans 16 amino acids.

This clonotype was seen a few times. The V and J genes are TRBV7-9 and TRBJ2-1, with D tentatively TRBD1 (5 bases). The CDR3 is made up of 16 amino acids. V shed 5 bases and J shed 2 bases, with 16 bases lying between them. CDR1 SEHNR and CDR2 FQNEAQ come from the germline V gene (reference sequence). The CDR3 nucleotides read TGTGCCAGCAGCCCCCAGGGTAGCCCTCCCTACAATGAGCAGTTCTTC. This codes for CASSPQGSPPYNEQFF.

This clonotype came up a few times. The gene calls are TRBV6-2 or TRBV6-3 and TRBJ2-1; 8 bases align to TRBD2. V trimming: 5 bases; J trimming: 4 bases; junction bases outside the gene matches: 10. Germline V gene data show CDR1 as MNHEY and CDR2 as SVGEGT. This CDR3 region has 16 residues. The CDR3 DNA reads TGTGCCAGCAGTCACCTGGCGGGGGGCTATTACAATGAGCAGTTCTTC. It specifies CASSHLAGGYYNEQFF.

There are a few counts of this clonotype. This chain joins TRBV18 and TRBJ2-1, with a weak D call TRBD2 (5 bases). V lost 3 bases to trimming and J lost 6 bases, with 9 bases between them. This CDR3 region has 13 residues. Germline V gene sequence: CDR1 KGHSH, CDR2 LQKENI. This CDR3 is CASSPAGRNEQFF. The CDR3 DNA reads as TGTGCCAGCTCACCCGCGGGCCGCAATGAGCAGTTCTTC.

This clonotype was detected a few times. The chain is built from TRBV3-1 and TRBJ2-1, with TRBD2 matching 9 bases. Unmatched junction bases numbered 9, after V lost 1 base and J lost 8 bases. Germline lookup yields CDR1 LGHDT and CDR2 YNNKEL (reference sequence). The CDR3 extends over 16 amino acids. The CDR3 DNA is TGTGCCAGCAGCCAAGTTGCCGCGGGGGGGCCGTATGAGCAGTTCTTC. As protein: CASSQVAAGGPYEQFF.

The V gene is TRBV14, the J gene TRBJ2-7; D is perhaps TRBD2 (5 bases). The CDR3 is made up of 14 amino acids. Germline values: CDR1 SGHDN, CDR2 FVKESK. Between the trimmed V and J ends, which lost 1 base and 3 bases, there was a span of 10 bases. The CDR3 DNA reads TGTGCCAGCAGCCAAGGCGGACTCCTCTACGAGCAGTACTTC. Residues: CASSQGGLLYEQYF.

This clonotype was seen a handful of times. The rearrangement uses TRBV6-5 and TRBJ1-4; no reliable D call. The CDR3 is 14 amino acids. Trimming took 6 bases from V and 10 from J, leaving 18 bases between them. CDR1 and CDR2 (germline): MNHEY, SVGAGI. CDR3 residues: CASRPVRREGKLFF. The CDR3 coding sequence is TGTGCCAGCAGGCCCGTAAGACGGGAAGGAAAACTGTTTTTT.

This clonotype has a handful of counts. The CDR3 DNA follows: TGCAGTGCTAGCGGACAGGGGCCCTCCTACGAGCAGTACTTC. Protein: CSASGQGPSYEQYF. The chain carries TRBV20-1 and TRBJ2-7; 9 bases agree with TRBD1. This CDR3 is 14 amino acids long. The V gene's germline CDR1 is DFQATT and CDR2 SNEGSKA (reference sequence). J lost 0 bases, V lost 3 bases, and 3 bases had no gene match.

This clonotype was observed many times. The V and J genes are TRBV2 and TRBJ2-7, with D perhaps being TRBD1 or TRBD2 (5 bases each). Trimming removed 2 bases at V and 4 bases at J, with 12 bases between. Germline CDR1 and CDR2: SNHLY and FYNNEI. CDR3 size: 14 residues. As DNA, the CDR3 is TGTGCCAGCAGTGAACAGGGAAGAGGGTACGAGCAGTACTTC. Protein product: CASSEQGRGYEQYF.

A few counts support this clonotype. This rearrangement joins TRBV12-3 or TRBV12-4 to TRBJ2-1, with TRBD2 identical over 11 bases. The V and J ends lost 5 bases and 0 bases, in that order; junction bases with no gene match: 6. CDR3 length: 17 amino acids. CDR3 sequence: CASSPSGGIRSYNEQFF. The CDR3 nucleotides read TGTGCCAGCAGTCCTAGCGGGGGGATCCGCTCCTACAATGAGCAGTTCTTC.

The rearrangement links TRBV12-3 or TRBV12-4 to TRBJ1-1, with 8 bases aligning to TRBD1. After removal of 6 bases from V and 0 bases from J, the junction contained 6 bases not matched to a gene. The CDR3 runs 15 residues. In DNA form, the CDR3 reads TGTGCCAGCAGATCGCGGGACAGGTTGAACACTGAAGCTTTCTTT. Its protein is CASRSRDRLNTEAFF.

The rearrangement joins TRBV2 to TRBJ2-5; 9 nucleotides align to TRBD1. The ends lost 6 bases at V and 4 bases at J; junction bases unmatched: 6. This CDR3 has 14 amino acids. The germline CDR1 and CDR2 sequences are SNHLY and FYNNEI. This CDR3 is CASRRTGARETQYF. For the CDR3, the DNA is TGTGCCAGCAGGAGGACAGGGGCGAGAGAGACCCAGTACTTC. The full variable domain, its missing parts supplied by reference TRBV2 and TRBJ2-5, is EPEVTQTPSHQVTQMGQEVILRCVPISNHLYFYWYRQILGQKVEFLVSFYNNEISEKSEIFDDQFSVERPDGSNFTLKIRSTKLEDSAMYFCASRRTGARETQYFGPGTRLLVL.

Turning to this clonotype: Possible read error: a much larger clone is one base away. This sequence joins TRBV7-2 and TRBJ2-2, with D unresolved. The length of the CDR3 is 14 residues. The germline CDR1 and CDR2 sequences are SGHTA and FQGNSA. V lost 3 bases to trimming and J lost 0 bases, with 5 bases between them. CDR3 residues: CASSFGPNTGELFF. The CDR3 nucleotides are TGTGCCAGCAGCTTCGGGCCGAACACCGGGGAGCTGTTTTTT.

This clonotype appeared a few times. The chain links TRBV19 to TRBJ1-1; 7 bases are a match to TRBD1. CDR3 length: 16 amino acids. CDR1 is LNHDA, CDR2 SQIVND, per germline (reference sequence). The J segment lost 5 bases and the V segment lost 1 base, leaving 10 bases of the junction unmatched. The DNA for the CDR3 is TGTGCCAGTAGTATAGCCGCGACAGGGTTTTTAACTGAAGCTTTCTTT. Its translation: CASSIAATGFLTEAFF.

The sample holds a few counts of this clonotype. The gene calls are TRBV20-1 and TRBJ2-7; TRBD1 matches at 8 bases. V lost 2 bases, J lost 4 bases, and 7 bases stayed unmatched. Germline V gene lookup returns CDR1 DFQATT and CDR2 SNEGSKA (reference sequence). The CDR3 runs to 14 residues. In DNA, the CDR3 is TGCAGTGCTAGAAATGACAGGGGTATATACGAGCAGTACTTC. Residues: CSARNDRGIYEQYF.

This clonotype has only a few counts. The chain carries TRBV7-8 and TRBJ2-3; D is possibly TRBD1 or TRBD2 (5 bases each). From germline, CDR1 is SGHVS and CDR2 FQNEAQ. There are 15 residues in the CDR3. V shed 2 bases and J shed 3 bases, with 12 bases lying between them. The CDR3 reads CASSLLRGWTDTQYF. The CDR3 DNA follows: TGTGCCAGCAGCTTACTGAGGGGATGGACAGATACGCAGTATTTT.

The table lists this clonotype with a count of one. J is TRBJ1-5 and V is TRBV6-5, with 7 nucleotides matching TRBD1. The V gene's germline CDR1 is MNHEY and CDR2 SVGAGI. After removal of 2 bases from V and 0 bases from J, the junction contained 7 bases not matched to a gene. The CDR3 extends over 17 amino acids. CDR3 residues: CASSYPWTGHSNQPQHF. The CDR3 region has the DNA TGTGCCAGCAGTTACCCCTGGACAGGACATAGCAATCAGCCCCAGCATTTT.

This clonotype was seen more than once but under ten times. CDR3 DNA: TGTGCCAGCAGCCAAAGGAGAACTGGCCCTCAAGAGACCCAGTACTTC. This encodes CASSQRRTGPQETQYF. The chain recombines TRBV27 with TRBJ2-5; D unresolved. Germline values: CDR1 MNHEY, CDR2 SMNVEV (reference sequence). The V and J ends lost 6 bases and 2 bases respectively, with 19 bases between them. The CDR3 is 16 amino acids.

This rearrangement joins TRBV6-5 to TRBJ2-7, with D possibly TRBD2 on 5 matching bases. The germline CDR1 and CDR2 sequences are MNHEY and SVGAGI. The CDR3 loop spans 15 amino acids. Trimming removed 2 bases from V and 3 bases from J, with 14 bases in between. CDR3 nucleotides: TGTGCCAGCAGTTACAAGCGGCTAGGCAGCTACGAGCAGTACTTC. This encodes CASSYKRLGSYEQYF.